This record looks at one T cell receptor (beta chain) sequence and its context. CDR1 is KGHSH and CDR2 is LQKENI in the germline V gene. CDR3 length: 14 residues. J was trimmed by 4 bases and V by 4 bases; bases with no gene match: 6. Methods used by the authors: Amplification of reference gene primers provided the estimated nucleated cell counts. The assay was immunoSEQ multiplex PCR, and TCRdb's table has in-frame clones only and misses some. The V and J calls and clone size come from that table; D and trimming were worked out from the DNA. The sample records some 130,000 clones, 81% being singletons. These data belong to a study of blood T cell repertoires in COVID-19. Study details: Acute and convalescent COVID-19 specimens originated in the United States, Italy and Spain. The cDNA or gDNA used as material had been derived from T cells, B-cell-depleted T cells, or PBMCs.

The clonotype originates from a woman aged 55-70 years with active or convalescent COVID-19. Sample: peripheral blood. The rearrangement uses TRBV18 and TRBJ1-1; 7 bases are a match to TRBD1. The CDR3 reads CASSRTGDLTEAFF. The CDR3 DNA is TGTGCCAGCTCACGCACAGGGGATCTCACTGAAGCTTTCTTT.